This TCR beta chain emerged from a study of T cell clusters in autoimmune cytopenias. Study-level findings and limits: Exclusive TRB clusters were around 3-fold more numerous in healthy donors than in active autoimmune hepatitis. TRB repertoire shifts in secondary cytopenia and chronic lymphocytic leukemia mostly reflected lymphoma, not autoimmunity.

TRB amplification used approximately 250 ng of peripheral blood genomic DNA. TRB rearrangements were amplified by touch-down multiplex PCR with mixed TRB-A/B primers. TCRdb re-analyzed the multiplex PCR reads; it lists each CDR3 protein once, without DNA. The sample data list about 2,800 distinct CDR3 sequences. Germline V lookup: CDR1 MNHEY, CDR2 SVGAGI. The CDR3 has 16 amino acids. This clonotype is called medium-sized (0.01 to 0.1%) based on its frequency. No antigen is known for it. The clonotype was recovered from a human donor with an autoimmune cytopenia or autoimmune hepatitis (not recorded which). Sequenced material: peripheral blood. This rearrangement joins TRBV6-5 to TRBJ2-2; TCRdb gives TRBD1 as the D gene, but with no DNA this cannot be confirmed. CDR3 in amino acids: CASSYWDFSNTGELFF.